This T cell receptor (beta chain) was documented in a study of blood T cell repertoires in COVID-19. On the study more broadly: Samples taken during acute and convalescent COVID-19 were collected in the United States, Italy and Spain.

In the original workflow: The authors estimated nucleated cell counts from reference gene primer amplification. TCRdb's table, derived via immunoSEQ multiplex PCR, lists solely in-frame clones and lacks some. Clonal size and the V and J genes are those of that table, whereas D and trimming came from the DNA. The data contain some 330,000 clones, 92% of them singletons. In terms of age and location, participants ranged from roughly 18 to 95 years and lived in under 30 US areas. Either two negative PCRs, clearance, or symptom resolution qualified Cohort 3 donors as recovered. The sequenced sample was PBMCs or T cells enriched from blood (not recorded which). This TCR was recovered from a woman aged 25 to 45 who had recovered from COVID-19.

The CDR3 nucleotides are TGTGCCAGCAGCTTAGATCTCACTAGCGGACAGATGGGGGAGCAGTACTTC. It is translated as CASSLDLTSGQMGEQYF. This sequence joins TRBV11-2 and TRBJ2-7, with 8 bases fitting TRBD2. The CDR3 has 17 amino acids. Germline assignment: CDR1 SGHAT and CDR2 FQNNGV. J was trimmed by 7 bases and V by 0 bases; bases with no gene match: 14.